This entry features one T cell receptor (beta chain) sequence. What it binds is not known. These data are taken from a study of CD8+ T cells in alopecia areata. Study findings and constraints: Lesional scalp displayed greater clonality than normal scalp, most notably in alopecia totalis/universalis. Scalp sequencing also captures normal skin's resident alphabeta T cells.

V dropped 0 bases and J dropped 9; count of bases not matched to a gene: 6. Germline values: CDR1 SGDLS, CDR2 YYNGEE. The length of the CDR3 is 16 residues. Sampling of alopecia areata patients yielded lesional scalp punch biopsies as well as peripheral blood. Investigators sorted PBMCs to obtain both CD4+ and CD8+ T cells. Following extraction, RNA underwent reverse transcription to cDNA, which served as the sequencing template. Assay: immunoSEQ multiplex PCR; the TCRdb copy retains only in-frame clones and omits some. The sample has 65,000 to 95,000 clones, roughly 47% seen once. The material sequenced was NKG2D-high CD8+ T cells sorted from blood. This rearrangement joins TRBV9 to TRBJ2-1; 13 bases align to TRBD2. This TCR was sampled from a human donor with alopecia areata. CDR3 nucleotide sequence: TGTGCCAGCAGCGTAGCGAACGGACTAGCGGGAGTTGAGCAGTTCTTC. Protein product: CASSVANGLAGVEQFF.